This is a list of T cell receptor beta chains from one sample in a study of blood T cells in healthy people across ages. TCRdb re-derived calls from the 5' RACE reads in MiXCR, one entry per CDR3 protein. This sample has about 1.5 million distinct CDR3 sequences, with roughly two fifths found just once. What was sequenced was blood. The receptors derive from a woman under 30 in good health. Each CDR3 is given with its conserved first and last residue. The order of the fields is clone size, J gene, D gene, V gene, CDR3 DNA, CDR3 protein. D genes are given only for firm matches. For some rows the clone size is stated as once, few or many, or as a class when expanded; others skip it.

clone_size: NA; j_call: TRBJ1-1; d_call: NA; v_call: TRBV9; cdr3_nt: TGTGCCAGCAGCGTAGTGATAGGACCAGAGAACACTGAAGCTTTCTTT; cdr3_aa: CASSVVIGPENTEAFF
clone_size: NA; j_call: TRBJ2-1; d_call: NA; v_call: TRBV7-9; cdr3_nt: TGTGCCAGCAGCTTAGATCTGGGCAACAATGAGCAGTTCTTC; cdr3_aa: CASSLDLGNNEQFF
clone_size: once; j_call: TRBJ2-1; d_call: TRBD1; v_call: TRBV12-3/TRBV12-4; cdr3_nt: TGTGCCAGAAGATCGGACAGGGGGTTATACAATGAGCAGTTCTTC; cdr3_aa: CARRSDRGLYNEQFF
clone_size: NA; j_call: TRBJ2-1; d_call: TRBD2; v_call: TRBV4-3; cdr3_nt: TGCGCCAGCAGCCAAGCCCCTAGCGGGGTTAGCTCCTACAATGAGCAGTTCTTC; cdr3_aa: CASSQAPSGVSSYNEQFF
clone_size: few; j_call: TRBJ2-5; d_call: TRBD1; v_call: TRBV3-1; cdr3_nt: TGTGCCAGCAGCCAAGGACGACAGGGCTTACAAGAGACCCAGTACTTC; cdr3_aa: CASSQGRQGLQETQYF
clone_size: NA; j_call: TRBJ2-3; d_call: TRBD2; v_call: TRBV29-1; cdr3_nt: TGCAGCTCGACCCGGGACTACCGCACAGATACGCAGTATTTT; cdr3_aa: CSSTRDYRTDTQYF
clone_size: many; j_call: TRBJ2-1; d_call: NA; v_call: TRBV27; cdr3_nt: TGTGCCAGCAGTTCCCTTGGTGGCTCCTACAATGAGCAGTTCTTC; cdr3_aa: CASSSLGGSYNEQFF
clone_size: few; j_call: TRBJ2-1; d_call: NA; v_call: TRBV11-2; cdr3_nt: TGTGCCAGCAGCTTAGGCCTCCTAGGGAATGAGCAGTTCTTC; cdr3_aa: CASSLGLLGNEQFF
clone_size: NA; j_call: TRBJ2-7; d_call: NA; v_call: TRBV6-1; cdr3_nt: TGTGCCAGCAGGGCAGTGACCAATGAGCAGTACTTC; cdr3_aa: CASRAVTNEQYF
clone_size: few; j_call: TRBJ2-5; d_call: TRBD2; v_call: TRBV20-1; cdr3_nt: TGCAGTGCTAGAGATCACGGAAGCGGGAGGGATCAAATCCAAGAGACCCAGTACTTC; cdr3_aa: CSARDHGSGRDQIQETQYF
clone_size: few; j_call: TRBJ2-1; d_call: TRBD2; v_call: TRBV9; cdr3_nt: TGTGCCAGCGGATTGCCCGGACTAGCGCCCAGCTCCTACAATGAGCAGTTCTTC; cdr3_aa: CASGLPGLAPSSYNEQFF
clone_size: few; j_call: TRBJ2-1; d_call: NA; v_call: TRBV7-8; cdr3_nt: TGTGCCAGCAGGATGGACAGCAATGAGCAGTTCTTC; cdr3_aa: CASRMDSNEQFF
clone_size: few; j_call: TRBJ2-4; d_call: TRBD2; v_call: TRBV7-2; cdr3_nt: TGTGCCAGCAGTACTAGGACTAGGCAAAACATTCAGTACTTC; cdr3_aa: CASSTRTRQNIQYF
clone_size: NA; j_call: TRBJ2-5; d_call: NA; v_call: TRBV7-8; cdr3_nt: TGTGCCAGCAGCCCCCTGGCGACCCTATCCTACAATGAGCAGTACTTC; cdr3_aa: CASSPLATLSYNEQYF
clone_size: NA; j_call: TRBJ2-1; d_call: NA; v_call: TRBV7-7; cdr3_nt: TGTGCTAGCAGCGTAGCGAGGGGTATCGATGAGCAGTTCTTC; cdr3_aa: CASSVARGIDEQFF
clone_size: NA; j_call: TRBJ1-2; d_call: TRBD1; v_call: TRBV28; cdr3_nt: TGTGCCAGCAAAACTGCCGGGACAGACAACTATGGCTACACCTTC; cdr3_aa: CASKTAGTDNYGYTF
clone_size: once; j_call: TRBJ2-1; d_call: NA; v_call: TRBV5-5; cdr3_nt: TGTGCCGGCAGCTCTACACCGGGACTTTACAATGAGCAGTTCTTC; cdr3_aa: CAGSSTPGLYNEQFF
clone_size: NA; j_call: TRBJ2-1; d_call: NA; v_call: TRBV9; cdr3_nt: TGTGCCAGCAGCGGGACCCTGGGCAATGAGCAGTTCTTC; cdr3_aa: CASSGTLGNEQFF
clone_size: NA; j_call: TRBJ2-1; d_call: NA; v_call: TRBV20-1; cdr3_nt: TGCAGTGCTAGAGATGGGGTCGTTCCGAGCTCCTACAATGAGCAGTTCTTC; cdr3_aa: CSARDGVVPSSYNEQFF
clone_size: NA; j_call: TRBJ2-3; d_call: NA; v_call: TRBV12-3/TRBV12-4; cdr3_nt: TGTGCCAGCAGTTTGCTCACGGCCTCCCGTCAGACAGATACGCAGTATTTT; cdr3_aa: CASSLLTASRQTDTQYF
clone_size: few; j_call: TRBJ2-7; d_call: NA; v_call: TRBV5-1; cdr3_nt: TGCGCCAGCAGCTTGTCCGTGAACAATGAGCAGTACTTC; cdr3_aa: CASSLSVNNEQYF
clone_size: NA; j_call: TRBJ2-5; d_call: TRBD2; v_call: TRBV24-1; cdr3_nt: TGTGCCACCAGTGAGGTTAGCGGGAGCGGAGAGACCCAGTACTTC; cdr3_aa: CATSEVSGSGETQYF
clone_size: NA; j_call: TRBJ2-4; d_call: TRBD1; v_call: TRBV6-6; cdr3_nt: TGTGCCAGCAGTTACCCCGGGACAGGGGATAACATTCAGTACTTC; cdr3_aa: CASSYPGTGDNIQYF